These 4 T cell receptor beta chains originate from one sample sequenced in a study of lymphopenia after photon versus proton radiotherapy. Generated by immunoSEQ multiplex PCR, the TCRdb table keeps only in-frame clones and is missing some. The data show 150,000 to 200,000 clones, around nine tenths seen once. Specimen: peripheral blood, collected from a patient treated with photon-based radiotherapy. Every receptor here comes from a man over 45 with gastric cancer.

The chain employs TRBV19 and TRBJ1-4, with 8 bases matching TRBD1. With 6 bases clipped from V and 3 bases from J, the junction kept 9 bases outside the gene matches. Looked up from germline, CDR1 is LNHDA and CDR2 is SQIVND (reference sequence). The CDR3 contains 16 residues. CDR3 sequence reads: CASSDRGSLANEKLFF. CDR3 bases: TGTGCCAGTAGCGACAGGGGAAGTTTGGCTAATGAAAAACTGTTTTTT.

The J gene is TRBJ2-5, the V gene TRBV5-6, with 8 bases lining up with TRBD2. CDR1 is SGHDT, CDR2 YYEEEE, per germline. This CDR3 comprises 18 residues. V lost 1 base, J lost 7 bases, and 18 bases stayed unmatched. In nucleotides, the CDR3 is TGTGCCAGCAGCTTGCGGGGTGGTGCGGGAGGACTCAAAGGGACCCAGTACTTC. It yields the protein CASSLRGGAGGLKGTQYF.

The chain has TRBV6-5 and TRBJ2-1; 10 bases align to TRBD2. This CDR3 is built from 16 residues. Per germline, CDR1 MNHEY and CDR2 SVGAGI. With 1 base clipped from V and 3 bases from J, the junction kept 3 bases outside the gene matches. CDR3 coding DNA: TGTGCCAGCAGTTACTTGAGCGGGAGGGGCTACAATGAGCAGTTCTTC. Amino acids: CASSYLSGRGYNEQFF.

The rearrangement uses TRBV6-1 and TRBJ1-3, with D uncertain. In germline, CDR1 is MNHNS, CDR2 SASEGT. With 6 bases removed from V and 7 bases from J, the gap between germline ends came to 10 bases. The CDR3 totals 12 residues. CDR3 in amino acids: CASSLTPNTIYF. The CDR3 bases are TGTGCCAGCAGCCTGACACCGAACACCATATATTTT.